This T cell receptor (beta chain) is from a study of shared clonotypes between healthy human individuals. Study observations and caveats: Measured sharing among donors was expected to vary with sequencing depth.

V lost 8 bases, J lost 0 bases, and 8 bases lay in between. This CDR3 spans 12 amino acids. CDR1 is WSHSY, CDR2 SAAADI, per germline. Produced via immunoSEQ multiplex PCR; TCRdb's table is partial and in-frame only. The table includes hundreds of thousands of clones, around 96% detected once. The naive CD8 fraction comprised CD45RO-negative cells positively selected for CCR7 and excluded terminally differentiated effector memory CD45RA+ cells. Notes on this clone: Antigen specificity is unknown.

The chain uses TRBV10-2 and TRBJ2-7; the D gene is possibly TRBD1 (6 bases). The sequenced sample was naive CD8+ T cells sorted from blood. This sequence originates from a woman in her twenties or thirties in good health. Here the CDR3 reads CASAGDSYEQYF. CDR3 DNA sequence: TGCGCCAGCGCAGGGGACTCCTACGAGCAGTACTTC.